The clone carrying this TCR beta chain was seen more than once but under ten times. The antigen is unknown. This specimen belongs to a study of blood T cells in healthy people across ages. General study points: With unsorted PBMCs, a conclusive comparison of naive versus antigen-experienced cells was not possible.

V gave up 0 bases and J gave up 1 base; unmatched junction bases: 2. Germline CDR1 LNHNV, CDR2 YYDKDF (reference sequence). The CDR3 consists of 17 residues. Together with a sample-barcoded 5' primer, a J-beta primer mix was included in a second PCR lasting roughly 6 to 12 cycles. TCRdb redid the calling of the 5' RACE reads with MiXCR, one entry per CDR3 protein. The repertoire holds 750,000 to 950,000 distinct CDR3 sequences, with 25% to 30% as singletons. These data are also associated with another study on T cells of mothers and their children. That paper adds: Added by the second PCR's M1S primer were sample barcodes and 2-4 random nucleotides.

This chain connects TRBV15 to TRBJ2-1; 11 bases fit TRBD2. The TCR originated in a boy between 10 and 17 years old in good health. Sequenced material: blood. CDR3 amino acids: CATSREGTSGSYNEQFF. The CDR3 bases are TGTGCCACCAGCAGAGAGGGGACTAGCGGTTCCTACAATGAGCAGTTCTTC.